The present T cell receptor (beta chain) was sequenced within a study of CD8+ T cells in alopecia areata. Study background: Tofacitinib dosing lasted 6 to 18 months, which was then followed by 6 months off drug. Severity in treated patients was scored by percentage of scalp area affected. Points from the study as a whole: More clonal than normal scalp was lesional scalp, particularly alopecia totalis/universalis.

Extracted from the samples, RNA was reverse transcribed into cDNA to serve as the sequencing template. The table came from immunoSEQ multiplex PCR; TCRdb's copy has only in-frame clones and leaves some out. This sample has 170,000 or so clones, with around 60% found just once. Points on this clone: Its matching antigen is unknown.

Germline CDR1 reads MNHNY; CDR2 reads SVGAGI (reference sequence). J gave up 7 bases and V 6 bases, and 10 bases lay outside the gene matches. This CDR3 has 14 amino acids. The treatment is: oral pan-JAK inhibitor, 5-10 mg twice daily. The receptor was derived from a human donor with alopecia areata. The sample here was CD8+ T cells sorted from blood, taken at week 24, from a patient treated with tofacitinib. The V call is TRBV6-6, the J call TRBJ1-1; 8 bases line up with TRBD1. The CDR3 is CASSFGQGVLEAFF. The CDR3 DNA is TGTGCCAGCAGCTTCGGACAGGGCGTTCTTGAAGCTTTCTTT.